A single sample gave rise to the 20 T cell receptor beta chains below, sequenced in a study of blood T cells in healthy people across ages. A second 7 to 11 cycle PCR used barcoded and J-beta primers. TCRdb analysed the 5' RACE reads with MiXCR anew, one entry per CDR3 protein. In the table there are approximately 490,000 distinct CDR3 sequences, more than 20% of which are singletons. This sample was shared with a second study, whose subject was T cells of mothers and their children.

Sequences were obtained from blood. These receptors were taken from a boy aged 5-17 years in good health.

J is TRBJ1-2 and V is TRBV11-2; D perhaps matches TRBD1 (6 bases). Trimming left V 2 bases short and J 0 bases short, with 13 bases between. Germline CDR1 is SGHAT and CDR2 is FQNNGV. There are 16 residues in the CDR3. The CDR3 sequence: CASSLSGAVTNYGYTF. The DNA for the CDR3 is TGTGCCAGCAGCTTATCAGGGGCAGTAACTAACTATGGCTACACCTTC.

This clonotype was counted only a few times. The chain links TRBV6-2 or TRBV6-3 to TRBJ2-5, with D possibly matching TRBD1 (6 bases). The V and J ends lost 6 bases and 1 base respectively, with 9 bases between them. CDR1 is MNHEY and CDR2 is SVGEGT in the germline V gene. The CDR3 is 13 residues long. The CDR3 coding sequence is TGTGCCAGCAGCCAACAGGGCCAAGAGACCCAGTACTTC. Amino acids: CASSQQGQETQYF.

V usage is TRBV14 and J usage is TRBJ2-5; 14 bases are a match to TRBD2. Trimming cost V 5 bases and J 6 bases; bases outside gene matches: 5. Germline V CDR1 and CDR2: SGHDN, FVKESK. The CDR3 is 15 residues long. CDR3 in DNA: TGTGCCAGCAGCGGGACTAGCGGGAGTTTAAAGACCCAGTACTTC. Translation: CASSGTSGSLKTQYF.

V usage is TRBV6-2 or TRBV6-3 and J usage is TRBJ2-1, with 7 bases fitting TRBD2. Germline CDR1 is MNHEY and CDR2 is SVGEGT. The CDR3 totals 13 residues. V lost 8 bases and J lost 8; bases outside the gene matches: 9. CDR3 nucleotide sequence: TGTGCCAGCGGGCTAGCGGCCTTGTATGAGCAGTTCTTC. Amino acids: CASGLAALYEQFF.

The chain combines TRBV27 with TRBJ1-1; D not certain. The germline V gene encodes CDR1 MNHEY and CDR2 SMNVEV (reference sequence). V was cut by 6 bases and J by 4 bases, with 15 bases left in between. CDR3 length: 14 residues. CDR3 region: CASSYDPYGTEAFF. The CDR3 nucleotides read TGTGCCAGCAGCTACGACCCGTATGGCACTGAAGCTTTCTTT.

Remarks on this clonotype: Since no conserved phenylalanine or tryptophan closes the CDR3, a read error is the likely cause. This chain uses TRBV4-1 with TRBJ2-7; 10 nucleotides line up with TRBD1. The CDR3 covers 17 residues. Germline V gene lookup returns CDR1 MGHRA and CDR2 YSYEKL. V trimming: 3 bases; J trimming: 1 base; junction bases outside the gene matches: 9. CDR3 sequence (DNA): TGCGCCAGCAGCCAGAGTCCGGGACAGGGGACTTCCTACGAGCAGTACCTC. Protein product: CASSQSPGQGTSYEQYL.

In this sample, this clonotype turned up once. The chain has TRBV4-1 and TRBJ2-4; a weak D match, TRBD2 (5 bases). Germline CDR1 reads MGHRA; CDR2 reads YSYEKL. The V end lost 0 bases, the J end lost 11 bases, and 17 bases lay between the germline ends. The CDR3 spans 15 residues. The CDR3 sequence is CASSQDERVPWVQYF. The CDR3 bases are TGCGCCAGCAGCCAAGATGAGAGGGTCCCTTGGGTTCAGTACTTC.

This clonotype was recorded a few times. The V call is TRBV4-1, the J call TRBJ1-2; the D gene is possibly TRBD1 (6 bases). This CDR3 has 16 residues. CDR1 is MGHRA and CDR2 is YSYEKL in the germline V gene. Trimming took off 3 bases at V and 6 bases at J, with 20 bases between the two ends. This CDR3 reads CASSHGRGGKRDGYTF. In DNA form, the CDR3 reads TGCGCCAGCAGCCATGGCAGGGGCGGTAAACGGGATGGCTACACCTTC.

The chain is built from TRBV29-1 and TRBJ1-1; tentative D call: TRBD1 (6 bases). The germline V and J ends were trimmed by 3 bases and 8 bases, with 13 bases remaining between them. The CDR3 is made up of 12 amino acids. CDR1 is SQVTM, CDR2 ANQGSEA, per germline. The CDR3 spells CSVEERGAEAFF. The CDR3 DNA follows: TGCAGCGTTGAGGAGAGGGGGGCGGAAGCTTTCTTT.

This clonotype appeared a few times. This chain links TRBV28 with TRBJ2-5; TRBD2 aligns across 15 bases. There are 16 residues in the CDR3. Germline lookup yields CDR1 MDHEN and CDR2 SYDVKM. Losses at the gene ends were 2 bases for V and 7 bases for J; bases not matched to a gene: 5. CDR3 loop: CASSLRTSGGATTQYF. DNA for the CDR3: TGTGCCAGCAGTTTAAGGACTAGCGGGGGGGCGACGACCCAGTACTTC.

The rearrangement uses TRBV6-6 and TRBJ1-4; tentative D call: TRBD1 (5 bases). The germline V gene encodes CDR1 MNHNY and CDR2 SVGAGI (reference sequence). The CDR3 loop spans 16 amino acids. The ends were cut back, 5 bases at V and 3 bases at J, with 16 bases in the middle. The CDR3 here is CASSPLGGAANEKLFF. CDR3 nucleotides: TGTGCCAGCAGTCCCCTGGGGGGTGCGGCTAATGAAAAACTGTTTTTT.

This clonotype showed up just a few times. The chain is built from TRBV29-1 and TRBJ2-7, with 12 bases fitting TRBD1. CDR3 length: 13 amino acids. Germline V lookup: CDR1 SQVTM, CDR2 ANQGSEA. The ends lost 3 bases at V and 5 bases at J; junction bases unmatched: 2. The CDR3 reads CSVEGTGGDEQYF. The CDR3 DNA sequence: TGCAGCGTTGAGGGGACAGGGGGCGACGAGCAGTACTTC.

This clonotype came up a few times. This sequence joins TRBV7-9 and TRBJ2-2, with D uncertain. V gave up 4 bases and J gave up 0 bases, with 6 bases separating them. This CDR3 is built from 14 residues. Germline values: CDR1 SEHNR, CDR2 FQNEAQ (reference sequence). The CDR3 sequence is CASSSDTNTGELFF. CDR3 nucleotide sequence: TGTGCCAGCAGCTCAGACACGAACACCGGGGAGCTGTTTTTT.

This sequence joins TRBV6-2 or TRBV6-3 and TRBJ2-5; D not certain. Germline V gene sequence: CDR1 MNHEY, CDR2 SVGEGT. The CDR3 loop spans 11 amino acids. Trimming left V 5 bases short and J 6 bases short, with 7 bases between. Written as DNA, the CDR3 is TGTGCCAGCAGTGATCGACAGACCCAGTACTTC. As protein: CASSDRQTQYF.

To note about this clonotype: One end of the junction is discordant with germline, which a read error may explain. The chain uses TRBV5-1 and TRBJ2-5, with 12 bases that match TRBD2. The CDR3 is 17 residues long. Germline V gene data show CDR1 as SGHRS and CDR2 as YFSETQ. CDR3 protein: CVSSSNPTSGRSETQYF. The CDR3 bases are TGCGTCAGCAGCTCAAACCCGACTAGCGGGAGATCGGAGACCCAGTACTTC.

This rearrangement joins TRBV7-9 to TRBJ2-7; a weak D match, TRBD1 (5 bases). CDR1 and CDR2 (germline): SEHNR, FQNEAQ (reference sequence). The CDR3 covers 14 residues. Trimming stripped 4 bases from V and 2 bases from J, with 12 bases between. DNA of the CDR3: TGTGCCAGCAGCTGGAAGGGGTTTACCTACGAGCAGTACTTC. This gives the protein CASSWKGFTYEQYF.

This chain uses TRBV4-1 with TRBJ1-3; D ambiguous. CDR1 and CDR2 from the germline V gene are MGHRA and YSYEKL. V lost 0 bases to trimming and J lost 2 bases, with 14 bases between them. CDR3 length equals 17 residues. The CDR3 region is CASSQDPFGLAGNTIYF. The CDR3 DNA reads as TGCGCCAGCAGCCAAGATCCGTTCGGGTTAGCTGGAAACACCATATATTTT.

This clonotype was seen only a few times. The chain links TRBV20-1 to TRBJ2-2; possible D gene TRBD2, 6 bases. Between the trimmed V and J ends, which lost 7 bases and 2 bases, there was a span of 11 bases. The length of the CDR3 is 13 residues. The germline gives CDR1 DFQATT, CDR2 SNEGSKA (reference sequence). For the CDR3, the DNA is TGCAGTGGGAGGGCCCCAAACACCGGGGAGCTGTTTTTT. As protein: CSGRAPNTGELFF.

This clonotype was observed a handful of times. The V and J genes are TRBV20-1 and TRBJ2-3, with unresolved D. Trimming took off 1 base at V and 0 bases at J, with 11 bases between the two ends. The CDR3 covers 15 residues. From germline, CDR1 is DFQATT and CDR2 SNEGSKA (reference sequence). CDR3 coding DNA: TGCAGTGCTAGAGCACAGATGACTAGCACAGATACGCAGTATTTT. It codes for CSARAQMTSTDTQYF.

This clonotype has more than one count but fewer than ten. Relative to the germline gene, one junction end is altered; a read error may explain this. The chain links TRBV20-1 to TRBJ2-5; weak D call: TRBD2 (6 bases). Per the germline V gene, CDR1 is DFQATT and CDR2 is SNEGSKA (reference sequence). The CDR3 has 13 amino acids. The CDR3 DNA reads TGCAGTGCTAGAGGGGACTGGCAAGAGACCAAGTACTTC. It translates to CSARGDWQETKYF.